This record concerns one T cell receptor beta chain sequence. The antigen remains undetermined. The same CDR3 can be traced to other DNA sequences in this sample. This sample is part of a study of T cell responses to AZD1222 COVID-19 vaccine. Study results and limitations: All repertoire sampling was performed exclusively after the peak T cell response. Unmutated variant regions are reportedly the target of nearly half of TCRs that are spike-specific.

Germline values: CDR1 SGHTA, CDR2 FQGNSA. The CDR3 loop spans 13 amino acids. With 1 base removed from V and 4 bases from J, the gap between germline ends came to 5 bases. Clones were sequenced by immunoSEQ multiplex PCR, and TCRdb holds only the in-frame ones, with some missing. This sample yields tens of thousands of clones, of which around 92% are seen a single time; about 5.2% belongs to the top ten. This TCR was recovered from an adult in good health. V is TRBV7-2 and J is TRBJ1-5; D is unresolved. The sequencing here drew on peripheral blood, taken on day 0 of AZD1222 vaccination. DNA for the CDR3: TGTGCCAGCAGCTTAGTCAGAAATCAGCCCCAGCATTTT. It is translated as CASSLVRNQPQHF.